Sequencing of this TCR beta chain was carried out in a study of read filtering for tumor transcriptome and immune sequencing. For the study at large: Patients were 17 male and about 15 female, mean age 65.9 years, range roughly 47 to 85.

CDR1 and CDR2 from the germline V gene are DFQATT and SNEGSKA (reference sequence). The CDR3 loop spans 15 amino acids. The V gene end was trimmed by 0 bases and the J gene end by 7 bases; junction bases not matched to a gene: 6. At the time of active disease, bone marrow was collected from every patient. This clonotype was detected many times. From roughly 390 ng of RNA, a library with molecular barcoded alpha/delta and beta/gamma adaptors was made. TCRdb re-called the reads through MiXCR, storing one row per CDR3 protein. The profile shows 100,000 to 150,000 distinct CDR3 sequences, around 13% of them singletons.

The TCR originated in a donor aged 40 or older with multiple myeloma. This chain uses TRBV20-1 with TRBJ2-1, with 10 nucleotides matching TRBD2. Sequencing input: a population of CD138-negative cells sorted from bone marrow. DNA for the CDR3: TGCAGTGCTAGAGATTCGGGACTAGCGCCAAATGAGCAGTTCTTC. This gives the protein CSARDSGLAPNEQFF.